Below are 5 T cell receptor beta chains sequenced from a single sample in a study of identical twins. Via MiXCR, TCRdb re-called the 5' RACE reads, giving one row per CDR3 protein. This sample yields 450,000 to 650,000 distinct CDR3 sequences, of which 9.6% are seen a single time; roughly 3.2% belongs to the top ten. This same sample was also taken into another study, of yellow fever vaccine responses in identical twins.

Sample: PBMCs. These receptors were taken from a woman aged 18-29 years in good health.

At least ten counts were recorded for this clonotype. The germline gene is not matched at one end of the junction; a read error may be the cause. The rearrangement uses TRBV6-5 and TRBJ1-1, with TRBD1 as a possible D gene (5 bases). CDR1 MNHEY and CDR2 SVGAGI come from the germline V gene. The CDR3 consists of 12 residues. The CDR3 sequence is CASSYGGTEAFF. CDR3 nucleotide sequence: TGCGCCAGCAGCTATGGGGGGACGGAAGCTTTCTTT.

This clonotype was detected a few times. The J gene is TRBJ2-7, the V gene TRBV5-6; no clear D gene. V lost 4 bases, J lost 3 bases, and 20 bases lay in between. The CDR3 is 16 amino acids. Germline-derived CDR1 and CDR2 are SGHDT and YYEEEE. The CDR3 is CASSPTPMSALYEQYF. CDR3 nucleotide sequence: TGTGCCAGCAGCCCGACTCCGATGTCGGCCCTCTACGAGCAGTACTTC.

This rearrangement joins TRBV10-3 to TRBJ2-5, with 7 bases that match TRBD1. The ends lost 5 bases at V and 5 bases at J; junction bases unmatched: 11. The CDR3 is 15 residues long. CDR1 and CDR2 from the germline V gene are ENHRY and SYGVKD. The CDR3 region has the DNA TGTGCCATCAGTCCCGGGACAGCCCTCGTTGAGACCCAGTACTTC. Translated, it gives CAISPGTALVETQYF.

This clonotype was counted many times. This chain links TRBV9 with TRBJ2-5, with TRBD2 identical over 9 bases. The CDR3 sequence is 16 residues long. J gave up 4 bases and V 4 bases, and 11 bases lay outside the gene matches. Germline CDR1 reads SGDLS; CDR2 reads YYNGEE. The CDR3 here is CASSPTLAGAGETQYF. The CDR3 nucleotides read TGTGCCAGCAGCCCAACATTAGCGGGGGCTGGAGAGACCCAGTACTTC.

The chain joins TRBV20-1 to TRBJ2-4; 11 nucleotides agree with TRBD2. Germline V CDR1 and CDR2: DFQATT, SNEGSKA (reference sequence). V shed 3 bases and J 0 bases; nucleotides not matched to a gene: 7. The CDR3 consists of 17 residues. The CDR3 protein is CSARSSGGILAKNIQYF. Written as DNA, the CDR3 is TGCAGTGCTAGGTCTAGCGGGGGGATCCTAGCCAAAAACATTCAGTACTTC.